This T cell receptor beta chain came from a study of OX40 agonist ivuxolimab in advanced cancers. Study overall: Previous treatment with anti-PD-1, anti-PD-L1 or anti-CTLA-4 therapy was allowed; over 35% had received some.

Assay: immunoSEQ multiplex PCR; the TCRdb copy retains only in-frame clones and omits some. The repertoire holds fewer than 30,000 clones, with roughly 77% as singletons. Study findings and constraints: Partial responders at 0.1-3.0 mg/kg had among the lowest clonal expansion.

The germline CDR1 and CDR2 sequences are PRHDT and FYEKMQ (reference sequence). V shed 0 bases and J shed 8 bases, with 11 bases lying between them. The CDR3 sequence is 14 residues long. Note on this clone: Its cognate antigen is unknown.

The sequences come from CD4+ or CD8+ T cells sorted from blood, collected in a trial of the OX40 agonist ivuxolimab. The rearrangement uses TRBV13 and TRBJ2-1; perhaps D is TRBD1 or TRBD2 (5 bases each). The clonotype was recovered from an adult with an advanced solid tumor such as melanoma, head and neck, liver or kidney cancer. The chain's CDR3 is CASSLGQGVDEQFF. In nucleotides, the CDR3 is TGTGCCAGCAGCTTAGGCCAGGGAGTTGATGAGCAGTTCTTC.